The 25 T cell receptor beta chains below come from one sample, sequenced in a study of blood T cell repertoires in COVID-19. Repertoires were generated with immunoSEQ multiplex PCR, while TCRdb's copy carries only in-frame clones and drops some. This table has approximately 120,000 clones, around 76% appearing once. The specimen was peripheral blood. The receptors shown here come from a man older than 75 with COVID-19, enrolled during active disease.

This rearrangement joins TRBV7-9 to TRBJ1-3, with a tentative D call TRBD1 (6 bases). V was trimmed by 5 bases and J by 1 base, leaving 9 bases between them. The CDR3 covers 14 residues. Germline values: CDR1 SEHNR, CDR2 FQNEAQ (reference sequence). For the CDR3, the DNA is TGTGCCAGCAGCGAAGACAGGTCTGGAAACACCATATATTTT. It codes for CASSEDRSGNTIYF.

The chain combines TRBV4-1 with TRBJ2-1, with 8 bases aligning to TRBD1. In germline, CDR1 is MGHRA, CDR2 YSYEKL. The CDR3 extends over 15 amino acids. J lost 1 base, V lost 6 bases, and 5 bases had no gene match. The CDR3 bases are TGCGCCAGCAGACACCGGACAGGGTCCTACAATGAGCAGTTCTTC. Its translation is CASRHRTGSYNEQFF.

The chain uses TRBV28 and TRBJ2-6; 7 bases align to TRBD1. CDR1 and CDR2 (germline): MDHEN, SYDVKM. The CDR3 has 16 residues. After removal of 5 bases from V and 0 bases from J, the junction contained 4 bases not matched to a gene. The CDR3 DNA is TGTGCCAGCAGTGGGACAGTCGCCTCTGGGGCCAACGTCCTGACTTTC. Residues: CASSGTVASGANVLTF.

The V and J genes are TRBV3-1 (or the pseudogene TRBV3-2) and TRBJ2-3; unclear D gene. Germline values: CDR1 LGHDT, CDR2 YNNKEL (reference sequence). The CDR3 is 13 amino acids. V lost 0 bases to trimming and J lost 6 bases, with 7 bases between them. As DNA, the CDR3 is TGTGCCAGCAGCCAAGATATGGGCGATACGCAGTATTTT. Translated, it gives CASSQDMGDTQYF.

The CDR3 reads CASSRDPGQGIETQYF. The CDR3 DNA follows: TGTGCCAGCAGCAGAGATCCGGGACAGGGAATCGAGACCCAGTACTTC. The chain employs TRBV11-3 and TRBJ2-5; 9 nucleotides align to TRBD1. This CDR3 has 16 amino acids. CDR1 SGHNT and CDR2 YENEEA come from the germline V gene. The V segment lost 5 bases and the J segment 5 bases; nucleotides outside the gene matches: 12.

The rearrangement links TRBV19 to TRBJ2-7, with 7 nucleotides matching TRBD1. CDR1 is LNHDA and CDR2 is SQIVND in the germline V gene (reference sequence). After removal of 2 bases from V and 4 bases from J, the junction contained 5 bases not matched to a gene. The CDR3 has 14 amino acids. CDR3 in DNA: TGTGCCAGTAGTATAACAGGGGATTCGTACGAGCAGTACTTC. This codes for CASSITGDSYEQYF. Full variable domain (rest looked up from reference TRBV19 and TRBJ2-7): DGGITQSPKYLFRKEGQNVTLSCEQNLNHDAMYWYRQDPGQGLRLIYYSQIVNDFQKGDIAEGYSVSREKKESFPLTVTSAQKNPTAFYLCASSITGDSYEQYFGPGTRLTVT.

The rearrangement uses TRBV27 and TRBJ1-1; 7 bases align to TRBD1. The V gene's germline CDR1 is MNHEY and CDR2 SMNVEV (reference sequence). V dropped 5 bases and J dropped 0; count of bases not matched to a gene: 9. The CDR3 has 16 amino acids. The CDR3 loop reads CASSLRGRTMNTEAFF. DNA of the CDR3: TGTGCCAGCAGTCTCAGGGGGAGAACTATGAACACTGAAGCTTTCTTT.

The rearrangement links TRBV2 to TRBJ2-1; D perhaps matches TRBD2 (5 bases). V was pared by 8 bases and J by 4 bases, with 15 bases between. CDR1 and CDR2 from the germline V gene are SNHLY and FYNNEI. The CDR3 consists of 14 residues. The CDR3 reads CASVAGKLYNEQFF. Written as DNA, the CDR3 is TGTGCCAGCGTGGCGGGCAAGCTATACAATGAGCAGTTCTTC.

This rearrangement joins TRBV28 to TRBJ2-3; 10 positions agree with TRBD2. The CDR3 runs to 17 residues. Germline V CDR1 and CDR2: MDHEN, SYDVKM. V lost 2 bases and J lost 1; bases outside the gene matches: 6. CDR3 loop: CASSLNLAGVGTDTQYF. CDR3 in DNA: TGTGCCAGCAGTTTAAACCTAGCGGGAGTCGGCACAGATACGCAGTATTTT. Using reference TRBV28 and TRBJ2-3 for the parts outside the CDR3, the full variable domain is DVKVTQSSRYLVKRTGEKVFLECVQDMDHENMFWYRQDPGLGLRLIYFSYDVKMKEKGDIPEGYSVSREKKERFSLILESASTNQTSMYLCASSLNLAGVGTDTQYFGPGTRLTVL.

Only one count was recorded for this clone. The chain carries TRBV6-1 and TRBJ1-2; 7 bases agree with TRBD1. Germline values: CDR1 MNHNS, CDR2 SASEGT. CDR3 size: 15 residues. The V gene end was trimmed by 3 bases and the J gene end by 4 bases; junction bases not matched to a gene: 8. As DNA, the CDR3 is TGTGCCAGCAGTGATCGGGACAGACCCTCCTATGGCTACACCTTC. It translates to CASSDRDRPSYGYTF.

This chain connects TRBV7-9 to TRBJ1-1; TRBD1 matches at 7 bases. The V gene end was trimmed by 3 bases and the J gene end by 3 bases; junction bases not matched to a gene: 1. The CDR3 sequence is 13 residues long. Germline-derived CDR1 and CDR2 are SEHNR and FQNEAQ (reference sequence). DNA for the CDR3: TGTGCCAGCAGCTTGCAGGGGGACACTGAAGCTTTCTTT. Its protein is CASSLQGDTEAFF.

The rearrangement uses TRBV15 and TRBJ2-7; 10 nucleotides match TRBD2. V was pared by 0 bases and J by 2 bases, with 7 bases of the junction left unmatched. This CDR3 spans 17 amino acids. Germline CDR1 LNHNV, CDR2 YYDKDF (reference sequence). CDR3 bases: TGTGCCACCAGCAGAGAGTCCCCTAGCGGGAGAACCTACGAGCAGTACTTC. Its protein is CATSRESPSGRTYEQYF.

The chain recombines TRBV5-3 with TRBJ2-1; 8 bases agree with TRBD2. TRBV5-3 is known as an ORF, though its function is uncertain. V was pared by 7 bases and J by 6 bases, with 27 bases of the junction left unmatched. This CDR3 has 20 amino acids. The CDR3, as DNA: TGTGCCAGAGACAACAACGCCAGGGAAACTAGCGGCCGTTTTCTCAATGAGCAGTTCTTC. As protein: CARDNNARETSGRFLNEQFF.

This chain uses TRBV28 with TRBJ1-6, with 9 bases matching TRBD1. CDR3 length: 15 amino acids. J was trimmed by 7 bases and V by 6 bases; bases with no gene match: 7. From germline, CDR1 is MDHEN and CDR2 SYDVKM. CDR3 sequence: CASRSAGTGNSPLHF. DNA for the CDR3: TGTGCCAGCAGGTCCGCCGGGACAGGGAATTCACCCCTCCACTTT.

CDR3 loop: CASSLGTGNFNYGYTF. The CDR3 DNA follows: TGTGCCAGCAGCTTGGGGACAGGTAACTTCAACTATGGCTACACCTTC. V and J are TRBV28 and TRBJ1-2; 8 nucleotides agree with TRBD1. The CDR3 covers 16 residues. V dropped 6 bases and J dropped 2; count of bases not matched to a gene: 11. CDR1 and CDR2 (germline): MDHEN, SYDVKM.

The genes are TRBV3-1 (or the pseudogene TRBV3-2) and TRBJ2-1, with 8 bases fitting TRBD2. The CDR3 has 15 amino acids. Germline trimming cut 3 bases from V and 7 bases from J; bases unmatched to any gene: 8. The V gene's germline CDR1 is LGHDT and CDR2 YNNKEL (reference sequence). Here the CDR3 DNA reads TGTGCCAGCAGCCAGGGACTAGGTGGTCTAAATGAGCAGTTCTTC. Translation gives CASSQGLGGLNEQFF.

This rearrangement joins TRBV19 to TRBJ1-4, with unresolved D. Germline assignment: CDR1 LNHDA and CDR2 SQIVND (reference sequence). The V end lost 9 bases, the J end lost 5 bases, and 10 bases lay between the germline ends. The CDR3 contains 12 residues. The CDR3 sequence is CASQRGNEKLFF. The CDR3 region has the DNA TGTGCCAGCCAACGAGGGAATGAAAAACTGTTTTTT.

The gene calls are TRBV7-2 and TRBJ2-1; TRBD2 might be the D (5 bases). The length of the CDR3 is 13 residues. Germline values: CDR1 SGHTA, CDR2 FQGNSA. V was clipped by 4 bases and J by 10 bases, with 14 bases between them. The CDR3 DNA sequence: TGTGCCAGCAGCTCCGGGATCGGCGGAGAGCAGTTCTTC. Translating it yields CASSSGIGGEQFF.

J is TRBJ2-2 and V is TRBV2; TRBD2 matches 10 bases. CDR3 length equals 15 residues. Per the germline V gene, CDR1 is SNHLY and CDR2 is FYNNEI. The J segment lost 10 bases and the V segment lost 4 bases, leaving 9 bases of the junction unmatched. Written as DNA, the CDR3 is TGTGCCAGCAGTGGAGTCCCGGGACTAGCGTCGGAGCTGTTTTTT. It specifies CASSGVPGLASELFF.

This clone was picked up one time. The CDR3 reads CASSFRTGSGYGYTF. CDR3 sequence (DNA): TGTGCCAGCAGCTTCCGGACAGGGTCGGGCTATGGCTACACCTTC. This chain connects TRBV7-9 to TRBJ1-2, with TRBD1 matching 8 bases. In germline, CDR1 is SEHNR, CDR2 FQNEAQ (reference sequence). The CDR3 spans 15 residues. The V gene end was trimmed by 3 bases and the J gene end by 4 bases; junction bases not matched to a gene: 7.

The chain uses TRBV7-2 and TRBJ2-5; unclear D gene. The CDR3 is made up of 16 amino acids. Per germline, CDR1 SGHTA and CDR2 FQGNSA. V was cut by 1 base and J by 8 bases, with 20 bases left in between. CDR3 nucleotide sequence: TGTGCCAGCAGCTTAGATCACCGGTCATCGCCCCAAACCCAGTACTTC. Its translation is CASSLDHRSSPQTQYF.

The J gene is TRBJ1-5, the V gene TRBV10-3; D is undetermined. CDR1 is ENHRY and CDR2 is SYGVKD in the germline V gene. With 5 bases removed from V and 5 bases from J, the gap between germline ends came to 10 bases. This CDR3 is 13 amino acids long. The CDR3 loop reads CAISSDGDQPQHF. CDR3 sequence (DNA): TGTGCCATCAGTTCGGACGGGGATCAGCCCCAGCATTTT.

CDR3 nucleotides: TGTGCCAGCAGCCAGCAGCAAGGGGAAGAGACCCAGTACTTC. It codes for CASSQQQGEETQYF. V gene TRBV9 combines with J gene TRBJ2-5; TRBD1 might be the D (5 bases). With 4 bases removed from V and 3 bases from J, the gap between germline ends came to 13 bases. Germline V CDR1 and CDR2: SGDLS, YYNGEE. This CDR3 is built from 14 residues.

The sample holds many counts of this clone. The V call is TRBV29-1, the J call TRBJ2-2; D gene unclear. V lost 3 bases and J 2 bases, leaving 10 bases between the germline ends. Germline V gene sequence: CDR1 SQVTM, CDR2 ANQGSEA. The CDR3 totals 14 residues. CDR3 sequence (DNA): TGCAGCGTTGAGTTCCAGTATAACACCGGGGAGCTGTTTTTT. It codes for CSVEFQYNTGELFF.

The rearrangement joins TRBV20-1 to TRBJ2-1; D is unresolved. Germline assignment: CDR1 DFQATT and CDR2 SNEGSKA (reference sequence). V was cut by 0 bases and J by 7 bases, with 4 bases left in between. CDR3 length equals 11 residues. DNA for the CDR3: TGCAGTGCTAGAGAACGGAATGAGCAGTTCTTC. This translates into CSARERNEQFF.